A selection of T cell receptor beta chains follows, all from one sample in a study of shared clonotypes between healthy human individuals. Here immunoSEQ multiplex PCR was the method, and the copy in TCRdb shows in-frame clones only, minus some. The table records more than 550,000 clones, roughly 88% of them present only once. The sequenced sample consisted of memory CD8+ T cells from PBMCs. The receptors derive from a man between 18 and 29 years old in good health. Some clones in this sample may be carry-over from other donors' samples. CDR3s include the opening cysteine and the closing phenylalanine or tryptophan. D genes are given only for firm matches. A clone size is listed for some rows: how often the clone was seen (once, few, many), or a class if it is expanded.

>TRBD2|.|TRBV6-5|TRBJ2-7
TGTGCCAGCAGTATCGGTCTAGCGGGGTTCTACGAGCAGTACTTC
CASSIGLAGFYEQYF
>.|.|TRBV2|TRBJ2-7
TGTGCCAGCACTATACGGCGCCGGGACGTCTACGAGCAGTACTTC
CASTIRRRDVYEQYF
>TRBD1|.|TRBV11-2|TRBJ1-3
TGTGCCAGCAGCTTAGCCGCAGGGGGCTTCGGAAACACCATATATTTT
CASSLAAGGFGNTIYF
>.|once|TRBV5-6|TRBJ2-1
TGTGCCAGCAGCTTTGGCTCCACTGAGCAGTTCTTC
CASSFGSTEQFF
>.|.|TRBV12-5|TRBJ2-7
TGTGCTAGTGGTTTGGTTACACTCACCGGGGACTCCTACGAGCAGTACTTC
CASGLVTLTGDSYEQYF
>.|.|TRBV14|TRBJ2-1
TGTGCCAGCAGCCCCTATGAAGGGTACCCCTACAATGAGCAGTTCTTC
CASSPYEGYPYNEQFF
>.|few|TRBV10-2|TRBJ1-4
TGCGCCAGCAGCTGGGGAGGGAAACTGTTTTTT
CASSWGGKLFF
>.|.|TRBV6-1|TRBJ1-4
TGTGCCAGCAGTGAATTGAGGCAGGGTTTTAATGAAAAACTGTTTTTT
CASSELRQGFNEKLFF
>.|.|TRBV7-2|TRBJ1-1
TGTGCCAGCAGCTTAAGGCTCCTGAACACTGAAGCTTTCTTT
CASSLRLLNTEAFF
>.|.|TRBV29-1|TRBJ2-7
TGCAGCGTGGGGGGAGTGGGTAACTACGAGCAGTACTTC
CSVGGVGNYEQYF
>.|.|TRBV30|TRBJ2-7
TGTGCCTGGAGTGTAGGGGACTCCTACGAGCAGTACTTC
CAWSVGDSYEQYF
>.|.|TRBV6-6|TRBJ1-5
TGTGCCAGCGACGACTGGGGGGAACGGGGAGATCAGCCCCAGCATTTT
CASDDWGERGDQPQHF
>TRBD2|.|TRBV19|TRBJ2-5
TGTGCCAGTAGTCCCCCGGGGAAGGGGACTAGCGGGAGACAAGAGACCCAGTACTTC
CASSPPGKGTSGRQETQYF
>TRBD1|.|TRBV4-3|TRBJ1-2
TGCGCCAGCAGCCAAGAGACAGGGTCTAACTATGGCTACACCTTC
CASSQETGSNYGYTF
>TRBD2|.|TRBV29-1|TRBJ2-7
TGCAGCGTTGCGGGGGGAGGGACCTACGAGCAGTACTTC
CSVAGGGTYEQYF
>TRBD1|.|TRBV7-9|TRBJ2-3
TGTGCCAGCAGCAAAGGGACAGCCGCTAGCACAGATACGCAGTATTTT
CASSKGTAASTDTQYF
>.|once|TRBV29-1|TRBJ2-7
TGCAGCGTTCGGGGGTCCAAACCCAAACCCTACGAGCAGTACTTC
CSVRGSKPKPYEQYF
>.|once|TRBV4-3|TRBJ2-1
TGCGCCAGCAGCCATGAAGCGGTAAGCTCCTACAATGAGCAGTTCTTC
CASSHEAVSSYNEQFF
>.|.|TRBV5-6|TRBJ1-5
TGTGCCAGCAGCCCCGGGCCGGGGGGTATAAATCAGCCCCAGCATTTT
CASSPGPGGINQPQHF
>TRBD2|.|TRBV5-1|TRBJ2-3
TGCGCCAGCAGCTTTGCGGGGGGCACAGATACGCAGTATTTT
CASSFAGGTDTQYF
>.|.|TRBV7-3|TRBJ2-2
TGTGCCAGCAGCCTCATGGACACCGGGGAGCTGTTTTTT
CASSLMDTGELFF
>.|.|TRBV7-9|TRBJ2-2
TGTGCCAGCAGCTTAGTTCCCGGGGAGCTGTTTTTT
CASSLVPGELFF
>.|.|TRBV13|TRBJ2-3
TGTGCCAGCAGCGAACAGGGAGGGAGGGCAGATACGCAGTATTTT
CASSEQGGRADTQYF
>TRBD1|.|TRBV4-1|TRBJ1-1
TGCGCCAGCAGCCTAGACAGGGCCGCCCATTACACTGAAGCTTTCTTT
CASSLDRAAHYTEAFF
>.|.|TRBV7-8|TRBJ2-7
TGTGCCAGCAGCTTAGTATTTTACGAGCAGTACTTC
CASSLVFYEQYF
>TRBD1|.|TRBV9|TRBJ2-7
TGTGCCAGCAGCGTAGCGAACAGGGGGGACCTAAACGAGCAGTACTTC
CASSVANRGDLNEQYF
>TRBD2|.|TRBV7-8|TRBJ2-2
TGTGCCAGCAGCATAGCGGGAGCTGGGGCCGGGGAGCTGTTTTTT
CASSIAGAGAGELFF
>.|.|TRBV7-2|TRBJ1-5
TGTGCCAGCAGCTTAGTCGGGGGACGACAGCCCCAGCATTTT
CASSLVGGRQPQHF
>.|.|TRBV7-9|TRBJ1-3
TGTGCCAGCAGCCCGCACAGGGTCTCTGGAAACACCATATATTTT
CASSPHRVSGNTIYF
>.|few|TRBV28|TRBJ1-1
TGTGCCAGCAGTCTCGACAGGATCCACACTGAAGCTTTCTTT
CASSLDRIHTEAFF
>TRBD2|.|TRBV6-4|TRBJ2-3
TGTGCCAGCAGTGACTCGCCGTCTAGCGGACGTACAGATACGCAGTATTTT
CASSDSPSSGRTDTQYF
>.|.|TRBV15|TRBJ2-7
TGTGCCACCAGCAGAGATCGCGGTAGCGGAGCCTACGAGCAGTACTTC
CATSRDRGSGAYEQYF
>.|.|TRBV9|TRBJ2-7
TGTGCCAGCAGCGCAGGGGACTGGGGCGAGCAGTACTTC
CASSAGDWGEQYF
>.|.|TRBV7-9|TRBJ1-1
TGTGCCAGCAGGGTCCCCAACACTGAAGCTTTCTTT
CASRVPNTEAFF
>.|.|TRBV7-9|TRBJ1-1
TGTGCCAGCAGCTTTAGGGAGGGGTTGAGGACTGAAGCTTTCTTT
CASSFREGLRTEAFF
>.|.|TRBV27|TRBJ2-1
TGTGCCAGCAGTCCCCTCGATGGGGGAGGGCAGTTCTTC
CASSPLDGGGQFF
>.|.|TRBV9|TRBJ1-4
TGTGCCAGCAGCGTAGGGCGGGCTGCAACTAATGAAAAACTGTTTTTT
CASSVGRAATNEKLFF
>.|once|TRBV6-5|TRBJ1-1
TGTGCCAGCAGTTATCCATCCACGTCGAACACTGAAGCTTTCTTT
CASSYPSTSNTEAFF
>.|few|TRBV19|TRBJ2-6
TGTGCCAGTTGTGCAGGGCCTGGGGCCAACGTCCTGACTTTC
CASCAGPGANVLTF
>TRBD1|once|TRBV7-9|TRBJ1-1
TGTGCCAGCAGCTTGCAACAGGGGCGGGACACTGAAGCTTTCTTT
CASSLQQGRDTEAFF
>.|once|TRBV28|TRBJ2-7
TGTGCCAGCAGTTTATATTGGGGGGGGACAGCCGACTACGAGCAGTACTTC
CASSLYWGGTADYEQYF
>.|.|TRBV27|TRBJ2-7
TGTGCCAGCAAAATTACAGGTGGTGCCGCGTACGAGCAGTACTTC
CASKITGGAAYEQYF
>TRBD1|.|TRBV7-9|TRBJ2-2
TGTGCCAGCACCAGCCGGGACAGTAACACCGGGGAGCTGTTTTTT
CASTSRDSNTGELFF
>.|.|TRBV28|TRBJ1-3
TGTGCCAGCAGTTCCCCCGGAGCACCCTCTGGAAACACCATATATTTT
CASSSPGAPSGNTIYF
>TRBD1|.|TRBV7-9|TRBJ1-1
TGTGCCAGCAGCTTAGGAGAGGGGGCCACTGAAGCTTTCTTT
CASSLGEGATEAFF
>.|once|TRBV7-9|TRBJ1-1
TGTGCCAGCAGATACAGTGGCACTGAAGCTTTCTTT
CASRYSGTEAFF
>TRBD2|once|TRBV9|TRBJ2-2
TGTGCCAGCAGCGGGACTAGCGGTCCGAACACCGGGGAGCTGTTTTTT
CASSGTSGPNTGELFF
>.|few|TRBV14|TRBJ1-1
TGTGCCAGCAGCCAAGATGGGCGGGACATGAACACTGAAGCTTTCTTT
CASSQDGRDMNTEAFF
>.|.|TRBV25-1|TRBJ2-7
TGTGCCAGCAGTGGCCCCCGGGACCGAGCCTCCTACGAGCAGTACTTC
CASSGPRDRASYEQYF
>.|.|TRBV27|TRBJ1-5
TGTGCCAGCAGTCTTGGACAGAGCAATCAGCCCCAGCATTTT
CASSLGQSNQPQHF
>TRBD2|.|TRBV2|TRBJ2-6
TGTGCCAGCCTAGGACGGGAGGTTAAATCTACTGGGGCCAACGTCCTGACTTTC
CASLGREVKSTGANVLTF